Below are 8 T cell receptor beta chains sequenced from a single sample in a study of blood T cell repertoires in COVID-19. Method: immunoSEQ multiplex PCR; TCRdb's copy keeps in-frame clones and lacks some. Of approximately 450,000 clones listed, roughly 89% are singletons. The sample consisted of peripheral blood. These receptors were obtained from a woman in her 30s with acute or convalescent COVID-19.

The chain combines TRBV5-6 with TRBJ2-1; a possible D gene is TRBD1 (5 bases). This CDR3 region has 15 residues. The ends were cut back, 2 bases at V and 3 bases at J, with 12 bases in the middle. Germline lookup yields CDR1 SGHDT and CDR2 YYEEEE. The CDR3 loop reads CASSLSQGFYNEQFF. CDR3 nucleotides: TGTGCCAGCAGCTTAAGTCAGGGATTCTACAATGAGCAGTTCTTC.

This chain uses TRBV29-1 with TRBJ2-5, with a weak D call TRBD2 (6 bases). Germline V lookup: CDR1 SQVTM, CDR2 ANQGSEA. CDR3 length equals 16 residues. The V gene lost 5 bases and the J gene lost 5 bases, with 24 bases spanning the gap. The CDR3 bases are TGCAGCGTTTCGGCCGGGGGACGTTACGGCCTGGAGACCCAGTACTTC. Translation: CSVSAGGRYGLETQYF.

The CDR3 DNA reads TGTGCCTGTTCCAAGGGGGCGCACACTGAAGCTTTCTTT. Encoded protein: CACSKGAHTEAFF. The chain couples TRBV30 to TRBJ1-1, with 7 bases that match TRBD1. Unmatched junction bases numbered 7, after V lost 6 bases and J lost 3 bases. CDR3 size: 13 residues. Germline V CDR1 and CDR2: GTSNPN, SVGIG (reference sequence).

This chain links TRBV2 with TRBJ1-2; 7 bases agree with TRBD1. CDR3 length: 13 amino acids. Trimming at V came to 6 bases and at J to 5 bases, leaving 6 bases not matched to a gene. Germline CDR1 and CDR2: SNHLY and FYNNEI. The CDR3 here is CASRLGQYYGYTF. CDR3 in DNA: TGTGCCAGCAGATTGGGACAGTATTATGGCTACACCTTC.

About this clone: Other DNA variants within this sample encode the same CDR3. V usage is TRBV2 and J usage is TRBJ1-1; the D gene is possibly TRBD1 (6 bases). The CDR3 runs to 14 residues. Between the trimmed V and J ends, which lost 6 bases and 0 bases, there was a span of 11 bases. Germline lookup yields CDR1 SNHLY and CDR2 FYNNEI. CDR3 sequence (DNA): TGTGCCAGCAGCTTACAGGGCATGAACACTGAAGCTTTCTTT. Translated, it gives CASSLQGMNTEAFF.

The genes are TRBV6-5 and TRBJ1-5, with unresolved D. The CDR3 is made up of 14 amino acids. Germline assignment: CDR1 MNHEY and CDR2 SVGAGI. V was shortened by 6 bases and J by 2 bases, with 11 bases between the two germline ends. The CDR3 sequence: CASRRVEGNQPQHF. CDR3 sequence (DNA): TGTGCCAGCAGGAGGGTAGAGGGCAATCAGCCCCAGCATTTT.

The chain joins TRBV4-2 to TRBJ1-1; TRBD1 matches at 7 bases. Germline lookup yields CDR1 LGHNA and CDR2 YNFKEQ. Germline trimming cut 3 bases from V and 5 bases from J; bases unmatched to any gene: 9. The CDR3 is made up of 15 amino acids. The CDR3 DNA is TGTGCCAGCAGCCAGTCAACAGGGGCGGGGACTGAAGCTTTCTTT. Protein: CASSQSTGAGTEAFF.

The J gene is TRBJ2-7, the V gene TRBV2, with 11 bases matching TRBD1. Trimming removed 4 bases from V and 3 bases from J; junction bases left unmatched: 5. CDR3 length equals 15 residues. The germline gives CDR1 SNHLY, CDR2 FYNNEI. The CDR3 sequence is CASSGVGTGGYEQYF. Here the CDR3 DNA reads TGTGCCAGCAGTGGGGTAGGGACAGGGGGCTACGAGCAGTACTTC.